Below are 6 T cell receptor beta chains sequenced from a single sample in a study of patients and donors after allogeneic stem cell transplantation (dated by TCRdb to 2019 to 2021). The method was RT-PCR. TCRdb shows the sequencer as NextSeq 550. TCRdb reanalyzed the raw reads on its own, using fastp at Q25 for trimming and MiXCR for clone calling, and kept in-frame beta chains. Each record represents a unique CDR3 protein, reported with the most common genes and DNA among its rows. This sample is represented by about 15,000 distinct CDR3 sequences; approximately 30% of them were singletons. 36% of the sample goes to the ten largest clones. The sample taken for sequencing was blood, either unsorted or a sorted T cell fraction (not recorded which). These receptors all come from a human donor who was either an allogeneic HSCT recipient or a stem cell or donor lymphocyte infusion donor (not recorded which). It is not recorded whose cells these are; they may come from a transplant donor.

By proportion, this clonotype is medium-sized (0.01 to 0.1%). This chain links TRBV12-3 or TRBV12-4 with TRBJ1-5; D is unclear. The CDR3 loop spans 13 amino acids. Trimming took 6 bases from V and 7 from J, leaving 13 bases between them. In DNA, the CDR3 is TGTGCCAGCAGGGACTCATTAGGCCAGCCCCAGCATTTT. It is translated as CASRDSLGQPQHF.

The chain has TRBV2 and TRBJ1-2; D gene uncertain. The CDR3 sequence is 13 residues long. The V end lost 3 bases, the J end lost 0 bases, and 5 bases lay between the germline ends. The germline CDR1 and CDR2 sequences are SNHLY and FYNNEI. The CDR3 region has the DNA TGTGCCAGCAGTGAGGCAGCTAACTATGGCTACACCTTC. Translation gives CASSEAANYGYTF.

The V and J genes are TRBV7-2 and TRBJ1-6; D may be TRBD1 (5 bases). The CDR3 consists of 14 residues. Germline V gene sequence: CDR1 SGHTA, CDR2 FQGNSA. The V gene lost 4 bases and the J gene lost 6 bases, with 10 bases spanning the gap. The CDR3: CASSSSGLNSPLHF. The CDR3 nucleotides are TGTGCCAGCAGCTCCTCGGGGCTTAATTCACCCCTCCACTTT.

The rearrangement joins TRBV12-3 or TRBV12-4 to TRBJ1-4, with D possibly matching TRBD1 (5 bases). V was pared by 3 bases and J by 8 bases, with 10 bases between. The CDR3 covers 13 residues. For the CDR3, the DNA is TGTGCCAGCAGTTTGAGCCGGGGGGAAAAACTGTTTTTT. Its protein is CASSLSRGEKLFF.

This clonotype came up many times. The J gene is TRBJ1-2, the V gene TRBV4-1, with a weak D call TRBD1 (5 bases). Trimming left V 7 bases short and J 3 bases short, with 18 bases between. This CDR3 is built from 15 residues. CDR1 is MGHRA, CDR2 YSYEKL, per germline. The CDR3 nucleotides read TGCGCCAGCACCAATTTGGGGCTTATCGACTATGGCTACACCTTC. Translation: CASTNLGLIDYGYTF.

The chain employs TRBV20-1 and TRBJ1-2; tentative D call: TRBD1 (5 bases). Trimming pared 0 bases from V and 2 bases from J, leaving 19 bases between. This CDR3 has 17 amino acids. Looked up from germline, CDR1 is DFQATT and CDR2 is SNEGSKA (reference sequence). The CDR3 sequence: CSARDRQGRELNYGYTF. Here the CDR3 DNA reads TGCAGTGCTAGAGACCGGCAGGGAAGGGAATTGAACTATGGCTACACCTTC.